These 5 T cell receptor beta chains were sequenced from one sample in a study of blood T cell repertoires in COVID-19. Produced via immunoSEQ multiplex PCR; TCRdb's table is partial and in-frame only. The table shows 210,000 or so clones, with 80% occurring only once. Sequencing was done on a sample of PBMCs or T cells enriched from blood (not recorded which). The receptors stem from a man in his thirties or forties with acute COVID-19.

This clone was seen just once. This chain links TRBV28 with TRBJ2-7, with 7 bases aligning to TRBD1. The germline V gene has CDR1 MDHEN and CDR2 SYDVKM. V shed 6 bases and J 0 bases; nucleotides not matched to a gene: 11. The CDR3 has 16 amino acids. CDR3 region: CASRPHGTVFSYEQYF. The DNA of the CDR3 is TGTGCCAGCAGACCCCACGGGACAGTATTCTCCTACGAGCAGTACTTC.

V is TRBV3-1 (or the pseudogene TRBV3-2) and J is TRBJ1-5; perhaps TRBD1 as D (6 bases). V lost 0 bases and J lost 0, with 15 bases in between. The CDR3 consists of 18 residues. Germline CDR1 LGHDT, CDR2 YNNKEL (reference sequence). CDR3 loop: CASSQDAGTPGSNQPQHF. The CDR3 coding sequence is TGTGCCAGCAGCCAAGACGCCGGGACACCCGGTAGCAATCAGCCCCAGCATTTT.

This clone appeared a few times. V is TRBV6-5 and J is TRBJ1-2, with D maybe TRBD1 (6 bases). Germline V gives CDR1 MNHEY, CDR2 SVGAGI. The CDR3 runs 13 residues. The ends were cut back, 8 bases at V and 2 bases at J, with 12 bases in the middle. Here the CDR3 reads CASPQGFNYGYTF. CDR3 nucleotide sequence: TGTGCCAGCCCACAGGGCTTCAACTATGGCTACACCTTC.

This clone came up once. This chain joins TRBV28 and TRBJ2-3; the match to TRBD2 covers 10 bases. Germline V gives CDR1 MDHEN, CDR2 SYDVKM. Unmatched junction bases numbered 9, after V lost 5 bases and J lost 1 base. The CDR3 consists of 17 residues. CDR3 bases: TGTGCCAGCAGTCTAGCGGGGGTTCTAGGGGGCACAGATACGCAGTATTTT. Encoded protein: CASSLAGVLGGTDTQYF.

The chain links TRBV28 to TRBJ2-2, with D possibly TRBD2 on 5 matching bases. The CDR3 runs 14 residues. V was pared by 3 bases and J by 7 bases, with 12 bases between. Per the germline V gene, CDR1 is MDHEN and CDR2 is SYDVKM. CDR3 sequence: CASSFAGPGGELFF. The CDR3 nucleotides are TGTGCCAGCAGTTTTGCGGGCCCAGGCGGGGAGCTGTTTTTT.